These 19 T cell receptor beta chains originate from one sample sequenced in a study of cytomegalovirus exposure and HLA in healthy donors (dated by TCRdb to the late 2010s). Library generation was performed with the immunoSEQ multiplex PCR assay. For the multiplex PCR, a mixture combining 60 forward primers for TCR Vbeta segments and 13 reverse primers for TCR Jbeta segments was used. This immuneACCESS table, as held by TCRdb, lists in-frame sequences with V and J called but not all clones. Of the missing ones, under half trace to an unresolved V gene in checked studies; the others have no known cause. The sample's clone listing holds about 120,000 clones. The leading ten clones occupy 6.5% to 7% of the sample. The sequencing sample was made of PBMCs. All receptors come from a man aged 40-55 years in good health and CMV-seropositive.

The V gene is TRBV11-3, the J gene TRBJ2-3, with D tentatively TRBD1 (6 bases). Germline CDR1 is SGHNT and CDR2 is YENEEA. Trimming removed 4 bases at V and 5 bases at J, with 10 bases between. The CDR3 runs to 13 residues. CDR3 in DNA: TGTGCCAGCAGCTCCGCAGGGGTAGATACGCAGTATTTT. This gives the protein CASSSAGVDTQYF. Based on the CDR3 plus reference TRBV11-3 and TRBJ2-3, the full variable domain is EAGVVQSPRYKIIEKKQPVAFWCNPISGHNTLYWYLQNLGQGPELLIRYENEEAVDDSQLPKDRFSAERLKGVDSTLKIQPAELGDSAVYLCASSSAGVDTQYFGPGTRLTVL.

This rearrangement joins TRBV5-6 to TRBJ2-1; D perhaps matches TRBD2 (6 bases). Germline CDR1 SGHDT, CDR2 YYEEEE. The CDR3 covers 18 residues. The V gene lost 0 bases and the J gene lost 0 bases, with 16 bases spanning the gap. The CDR3 bases are TGTGCCAGCAGCTTGGCGCGGGGTGGGCTCCGCTCCTACAATGAGCAGTTCTTC. Its translation is CASSLARGGLRSYNEQFF.

The chain is built from TRBV7-2 and TRBJ1-5, with a possible D match to TRBD1 (6 bases). The V gene lost 0 bases and the J gene lost 7 bases, with 7 bases spanning the gap. Germline assignment: CDR1 SGHTA and CDR2 FQGNSA. The CDR3 contains 13 residues. This CDR3 is CASSLARGQPQHF. The CDR3 DNA reads as TGTGCCAGCAGCTTAGCCAGGGGACAGCCCCAGCATTTT.

The chain combines TRBV5-6 with TRBJ1-2; D uncertain. Trimming took off 3 bases at V and 0 bases at J, with 12 bases between the two ends. Germline lookup yields CDR1 SGHDT and CDR2 YYEEEE. This CDR3 has 15 amino acids. The CDR3 bases are TGTGCCAGCAGCTGGGAGAGGGTAGCTAACTATGGCTACACCTTC. Translation: CASSWERVANYGYTF.

This chain links TRBV7-8 with TRBJ2-2, with no clear D. The CDR3 is 12 amino acids. Per the germline V gene, CDR1 is SGHVS and CDR2 is FQNEAQ. V was cut by 5 bases and J by 3 bases, with 4 bases left in between. In DNA form, the CDR3 reads TGTGCCAGCAGCCCCGACACCGGGGAGCTGTTTTTT. Translation: CASSPDTGELFF.

The rearrangement links TRBV5-5 to TRBJ2-3; 10 bases are shared with TRBD2. CDR1 is SGHKS and CDR2 is YYEKEE in the germline V gene (reference sequence). Losses at the gene ends were 1 base for V and 2 bases for J; bases not matched to a gene: 4. The CDR3 consists of 16 residues. DNA of the CDR3: TGTGCCAGCAGCTTGCAGACTAGCGGGTTCACAGATACGCAGTATTTT. This gives the protein CASSLQTSGFTDTQYF. The variable domain in full, completed from reference TRBV5-5 and TRBJ2-3, reads DAGVTQSPTHLIKTRGQQVTLRCSPISGHKSVSWYQQVLGQGPQFIFQYYEKEERGRGNFPDRFSARQFPNYSSELNVNALLLGDSALYLCASSLQTSGFTDTQYFGPGTRLTVL.

This chain uses TRBV5-4 with TRBJ2-4, with TRBD1 as a possible D gene (5 bases). The germline CDR1 and CDR2 sequences are SGHNT and YYREEE (reference sequence). V gave up 2 bases and J gave up 6 bases, with 12 bases separating them. This CDR3 has 14 residues. The CDR3 nucleotides read TGTGCCAGCAGCTTCAGGGATGGGGTAAACATTCAGTACTTC. This sequence encodes CASSFRDGVNIQYF.

The chain joins TRBV5-6 to TRBJ1-2; D might be TRBD1 (5 bases). Per the germline V gene, CDR1 is SGHDT and CDR2 is YYEEEE. V lost 6 bases and J 4 bases, leaving 16 bases between the germline ends. This CDR3 is built from 14 residues. CDR3 in amino acids: CASTPGRGVYGYTF. DNA for the CDR3: TGTGCCAGCACCCCTGGGAGGGGCGTCTATGGCTACACCTTC.

The V gene is TRBV4-1, the J gene TRBJ2-1, with 13 bases aligning to TRBD2. V was pared by 7 bases and J by 4 bases, with 4 bases of the junction left unmatched. The CDR3 spans 15 residues. Germline CDR1 reads MGHRA; CDR2 reads YSYEKL. The DNA of the CDR3 is TGCGCCAGCACCGAACTAGCGGGAGGGTACAATGAGCAGTTCTTC. Translated: CASTELAGGYNEQFF.

This sequence joins TRBV6-1 and TRBJ1-1, with unresolved D. The CDR3 runs to 14 residues. Trimming took off 6 bases at V and 1 base at J, with 12 bases between the two ends. The V gene's germline CDR1 is MNHNS and CDR2 SASEGT. In DNA, the CDR3 is TGTGCCAGCAGCTCCTTCGGGGAGAACACTGAAGCTTTCTTT. This codes for CASSSFGENTEAFF.

V gene TRBV7-8 combines with J gene TRBJ2-5, with TRBD2 identical over 13 bases. The DNA end favors TRBJ2-7, so the J call may be wrong. The germline V gene has CDR1 SGHVS and CDR2 FQNEAQ. This CDR3 has 16 residues. The chain's CDR3 is CASSWGLAGHSYEQYF. The CDR3 DNA follows: TGTGCCAGCAGCTGGGGACTAGCGGGGCACTCCTACGAGCAGTACTTC.

The rearrangement joins TRBV5-8 to TRBJ2-2, with TRBD2 matching 12 bases. The CDR3 runs to 19 residues. Germline V gene lookup returns CDR1 SGHTS and CDR2 YDEGEE. The V segment lost 0 bases and the J segment 0 bases; nucleotides outside the gene matches: 6. CDR3 sequence reads: CASSLVVGLAGPNTGELFF. The CDR3 bases are TGTGCCAGCAGCTTGGTGGTCGGACTAGCGGGGCCGAACACCGGGGAGCTGTTTTTT.

J is TRBJ2-3 and V is TRBV5-4, with 7 bases that match TRBD2. The CDR3 consists of 14 residues. Germline V gives CDR1 SGHNT, CDR2 YYREEE (reference sequence). The V and J ends lost 3 bases and 2 bases, in that order; junction bases with no gene match: 3. Written as DNA, the CDR3 is TGTGCCAGCAGCTCGGGACTACTCACAGATACGCAGTATTTT. Translated: CASSSGLLTDTQYF.

The rearrangement joins TRBV9 to TRBJ2-5; possibly TRBD2 for D (5 bases). The CDR3 covers 16 residues. Germline CDR1 SGDLS, CDR2 YYNGEE. V lost 5 bases to trimming and J lost 1 base, with 18 bases between them. CDR3 sequence: CASSKRASSLQETQYF. Here the CDR3 DNA reads TGTGCCAGCAGTAAGAGGGCTAGCAGCCTCCAAGAGACCCAGTACTTC.

The chain carries TRBV9 and TRBJ2-5; 13 positions match TRBD2. Germline V lookup: CDR1 SGDLS, CDR2 YYNGEE. The CDR3 has 16 amino acids. V gave up 4 bases and J gave up 1 base; unmatched junction bases: 4. The CDR3 spells CASSRRLAGGQETQYF. The CDR3 DNA sequence: TGTGCCAGCAGCAGACGACTAGCGGGAGGCCAAGAGACCCAGTACTTC. The full variable domain, in which reference TRBV9 and TRBJ2-5 provide the parts outside the CDR3, is DSGVTQTPKHLITATGQRVTLRCSPRSGDLSVYWYQQSLDQGLQFLIQYYNGEERAKGNILERFSAQQFPDLHSELNLSSLELGDSALYFCASSRRLAGGQETQYFGPGTRLLVL.

This rearrangement joins TRBV6-5 to TRBJ1-3; 7 bases align to TRBD1. V lost 1 base to trimming and J lost 4 bases; unmatched junction nucleotides: 1. Germline CDR1 is MNHEY and CDR2 is SVGAGI. The CDR3 extends over 14 amino acids. The CDR3 sequence: CASSYLTGGNTIYF. The CDR3 DNA is TGTGCCAGCAGTTACTTGACAGGGGGAAACACCATATATTTT.

V is TRBV11-2 and J is TRBJ2-2, with TRBD2 identical over 13 bases. The length of the CDR3 is 17 residues. Germline-derived CDR1 and CDR2 are SGHAT and FQNNGV. The V and J ends lost 5 bases and 4 bases, in that order; junction bases with no gene match: 7. CDR3 sequence reads: CASSRPGLAGITGELFF. The CDR3 DNA reads as TGTGCCAGCAGCCGTCCGGGACTAGCGGGAATCACCGGGGAGCTGTTTTTT.

This chain links TRBV29-1 with TRBJ2-7; the match to TRBD1 covers 9 bases. In germline, CDR1 is SQVTM, CDR2 ANQGSEA. CDR3 length: 12 amino acids. V lost 5 bases to trimming and J lost 2 bases; unmatched junction nucleotides: 1. CDR3: CSVTGGPYEQYF. In DNA form, the CDR3 reads TGCAGCGTTACAGGGGGCCCCTACGAGCAGTACTTC.

The chain recombines TRBV6-5 with TRBJ2-1; 11 bases match TRBD2. The V gene's germline CDR1 is MNHEY and CDR2 SVGAGI. Losses at the gene ends were 0 bases for V and 2 bases for J; bases not matched to a gene: 0. The CDR3 totals 16 residues. The CDR3 sequence is CASSYSSGRAYNEQFF. The CDR3 nucleotides read TGTGCCAGCAGTTACTCTAGCGGGAGGGCCTACAATGAGCAGTTCTTC.